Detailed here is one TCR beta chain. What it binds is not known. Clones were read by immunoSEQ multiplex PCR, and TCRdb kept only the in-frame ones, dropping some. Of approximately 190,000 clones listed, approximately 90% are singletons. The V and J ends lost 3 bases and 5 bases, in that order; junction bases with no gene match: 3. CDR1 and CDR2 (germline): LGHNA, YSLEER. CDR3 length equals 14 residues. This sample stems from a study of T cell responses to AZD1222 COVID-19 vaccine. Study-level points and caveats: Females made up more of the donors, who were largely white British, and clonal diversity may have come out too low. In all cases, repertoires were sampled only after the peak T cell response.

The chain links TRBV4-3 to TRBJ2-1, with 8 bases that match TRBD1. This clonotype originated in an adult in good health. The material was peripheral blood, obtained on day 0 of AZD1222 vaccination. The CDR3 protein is CASSHRTGHNEQFF. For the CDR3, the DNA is TGCGCCAGCAGCCATCGGACAGGGCACAATGAGCAGTTCTTC.